This T cell receptor (beta chain) was found in a study of regulatory T cells in long-lasting Graves disease. Study observations and caveats: Newly diagnosed disease favored TRBV20-1 and TRBJ2-1 over persistent disease. Less diverse TCR repertoires were seen in persistent Graves' patients than in newly diagnosed ones.

Through Arm-PCR of CDR3 regions and iRepertoire HTBI primers, TCR beta libraries were built. In the original processing: Identified segments across samples numbered some 62 TRBV and roughly 15 TRBJ. MiXCR, applied by TCRdb to the multiplex PCR reads, yields one record per CDR3 protein. The V and J calls come from TCRdb's annotation, not from the publication. This table has almost 350,000 distinct CDR3 sequences, about 19% appearing once. Time point described: persistent/refractory GD, antithyroid drugs over 5 years with positive TRAb. The TCR library was prepared using RNA isolated from PBMCs. Clinicians diagnosed Graves' disease using American Thyroid Association guidelines. Regarding this clonotype: Its antigen remains unknown.

This CDR3 region has 11 residues. The V gene's germline CDR1 is SQVTM and CDR2 ANQGSEA. Trimming pared 8 bases from V and 4 bases from J, leaving 11 bases between. The source material was peripheral blood mononuclear cells (PBMCs), sampled when the disease was refractory, from a patient treated with antithyroid drugs. The TCR comes from a female donor with Graves disease. The V gene is TRBV29-1, the J gene TRBJ1-1; possible D gene TRBD1, 5 bases. The chain's CDR3 is CSTQGTTEAFF. The CDR3 coding sequence is TGCAGCACCCAGGGCACCACTGAAGCTTTCTTT.